These 20 T cell receptor beta chains share one sample of origin, sequenced in a study of T cells expressing NK-cell markers. TCRdb reanalyzed the 5' RACE reads and collapses them to one entry per CDR3 protein, without DNA. The sample table sets out fewer than 400,000 distinct CDR3 sequences. The sequenced sample was blood T cells: a sorted CD56 or NKG2C T cell subset, CD4+ or CD8+ T cells, or bulk PBMC T cells (not recorded which). The origin of the receptors is a man aged 18-75 years in good health.

V and J are TRBV28 and TRBJ2-5; TCRdb's assignment of TRBD1 cannot be checked, as there is no DNA. The CDR3 has 14 amino acids. Germline CDR1 MDHEN, CDR2 SYDVKM. This CDR3 is CASSLDGGWETQYF.

This chain uses TRBV6-1 with TRBJ1-2. This CDR3 is 14 amino acids long. CDR1 is MNHNS and CDR2 is SASEGT in the germline V gene. The CDR3 spells CASSRRGQDYGYTF.

The chain couples TRBV9 to TRBJ2-1; TCRdb gives TRBD1 as the D gene, but with no DNA this cannot be confirmed. The CDR3 runs 16 residues. CDR1 is SGDLS and CDR2 is YYNGEE in the germline V gene. This CDR3 reads CASSVEVGVPYNEQFF.

This chain links TRBV20-1 with TRBJ2-7. CDR1 and CDR2 from the germline V gene are DFQATT and SNEGSKA (reference sequence). The CDR3 is 15 amino acids. CDR3: CSARDLGSNPYEQYF.

CDR3 in amino acids: CSVLRNTEAFF. J is TRBJ1-1 and V is TRBV20-1. CDR1 DFQATT and CDR2 SNEGSKA come from the germline V gene (reference sequence). This CDR3 is 11 amino acids long.

The gene calls are TRBV10-3 and TRBJ2-6. The germline CDR1 and CDR2 sequences are ENHRY and SYGVKD. This CDR3 region has 13 residues. This chain's CDR3 is CAISRTLESVLTF.

This rearrangement joins TRBV20-1 to TRBJ2-2. This CDR3 contains 14 residues. Germline V gene lookup returns CDR1 DFQATT and CDR2 SNEGSKA (reference sequence). The CDR3 is CSARAGFDTGELFF.

The rearrangement links TRBV7-9 to TRBJ2-3; TCRdb designates TRBD2, a call that cannot be tested without DNA. Looked up from germline, CDR1 is SEHNR and CDR2 is FQNEAQ (reference sequence). This CDR3 is built from 16 residues. CDR3 residues: CASRSIAGGSTDTQYF.

This chain joins TRBV20-1 and TRBJ2-3; absent DNA, TCRdb's TRBD1 call cannot be checked. Germline V gene sequence: CDR1 DFQATT, CDR2 SNEGSKA (reference sequence). The CDR3 runs to 15 residues. The CDR3 spells CSAPSTEGRADTQYF.

The rearrangement links TRBV11-1 to TRBJ2-1; TCRdb proposes TRBD1, but this gene call is untestable without DNA. CDR1 is SGHAT, CDR2 FQDESV, per germline (reference sequence). The CDR3 length is 17 residues. This CDR3 is CASSLRLRTGGYNEQFF.

The CDR3 region is CASSPQMTRSNYGYTF. The rearrangement uses TRBV7-2 and TRBJ1-2. The V gene's germline CDR1 is SGHTA and CDR2 FQGNSA. This CDR3 comprises 16 residues.

This chain uses TRBV11-2 with TRBJ2-1; TCRdb calls TRBD1, which cannot be checked without DNA. Germline V lookup: CDR1 SGHAT, CDR2 FQNNGV. The CDR3 consists of 15 residues. CDR3 sequence reads: CASSLRQASYNEQFF.

The chain is built from TRBV7-8 and TRBJ2-3; the D call of TRBD2 rests on TCRdb alone, since no DNA is present to check it. This CDR3 contains 18 residues. CDR1 and CDR2 from the germline V gene are SGHVS and FQNEAQ. The CDR3 sequence: CASSPRGGGPGLTDTQYF.

Here the CDR3 reads CASTGQPYQPQHF. The chain carries TRBV12-3 or TRBV12-4 and TRBJ1-5; the D gene TCRdb calls, TRBD1, cannot be checked with no DNA. The CDR3 length is 13 residues.

The rearrangement links TRBV5-4 to TRBJ2-7; TCRdb proposes TRBD1, but this gene call is untestable without DNA. The CDR3 is made up of 14 amino acids. Germline CDR1 is SGHNT and CDR2 is YYREEE (reference sequence). CDR3 loop: CASSSPGGIYEQYF.

The rearrangement joins TRBV28 to TRBJ2-7; the TRBD1 assignment by TCRdb is unverifiable without DNA. The CDR3 totals 14 residues. Germline V gene data show CDR1 as MDHEN and CDR2 as SYDVKM. This CDR3 reads CASSFDPGAYEQYF.

The CDR3 reads CASKVPRGFSEAFF. This sequence joins TRBV28 and TRBJ1-1; there is no DNA to check the TCRdb D call of TRBD1. The CDR3 length is 14 residues. Germline V gives CDR1 MDHEN, CDR2 SYDVKM.

CDR3 protein: CASRLRSWAGGRGDTQYF. This chain uses TRBV11-2 with TRBJ2-3; TCRdb designates TRBD2, a call that cannot be tested without DNA. The CDR3 runs to 18 residues. Germline CDR1 and CDR2: SGHAT and FQNNGV. The complete variable domain, with remaining parts taken from reference TRBV11-2 and TRBJ2-3, reads EAGVAQSPRYKIIEKRQSVAFWCNPISGHATLYWYQQILGQGPKLLIQFQNNGVVDDSQLPKDRFSAERLKGVDSTLKIQPAKLEDSAVYLCASRLRSWAGGRGDTQYFGPGTRLTVL.

The chain is built from TRBV28 and TRBJ1-1. The CDR3 extends over 14 amino acids. Germline-derived CDR1 and CDR2 are MDHEN and SYDVKM. The CDR3 protein is CASYSHSGYTEAFF. Supplemented by reference TRBV28 and TRBJ1-1, the full variable domain reads DVKVTQSSRYLVKRTGEKVFLECVQDMDHENMFWYRQDPGLGLRLIYFSYDVKMKEKGDIPEGYSVSREKKERFSLILESASTNQTSMYLCASYSHSGYTEAFFGQGTRLTVV.

The V call is TRBV12-3 or TRBV12-4, the J call TRBJ1-4; TCRdb's assignment of TRBD1 cannot be checked, as there is no DNA. The length of the CDR3 is 15 residues. The CDR3 protein is CASRGTGGAREKLFF.